This T cell receptor beta chain comes out of a study of blood T cell repertoires in COVID-19. Study overall: The cDNA or gDNA used as material had been derived from T cells, B-cell-depleted T cells, or PBMCs.

In the original workflow: Cell counts per sample came from amplifying reference gene primers. The data were produced by immunoSEQ multiplex PCR, yet TCRdb's version contains in-frame clones alone and is incomplete. That table supplies the V and J calls and clone size; D and trimming were determined from the DNA. The table shows some 100,000 clones, with 88% occurring only once. Germline V gene lookup returns CDR1 ENHRY and CDR2 SYGVKD. Trimming cost V 8 bases and J 4 bases, with 12 bases left between them. This CDR3 has 13 amino acids. The specimen sequenced was peripheral blood. The V and J genes are TRBV10-3 and TRBJ2-1, with D uncertain. The sequence was collected from a woman older than 75 with active COVID-19. CDR3 in amino acids: CAIEDGRYNEQFF. In DNA, the CDR3 is TGTGCCATCGAGGATGGTAGGTACAATGAGCAGTTCTTC.